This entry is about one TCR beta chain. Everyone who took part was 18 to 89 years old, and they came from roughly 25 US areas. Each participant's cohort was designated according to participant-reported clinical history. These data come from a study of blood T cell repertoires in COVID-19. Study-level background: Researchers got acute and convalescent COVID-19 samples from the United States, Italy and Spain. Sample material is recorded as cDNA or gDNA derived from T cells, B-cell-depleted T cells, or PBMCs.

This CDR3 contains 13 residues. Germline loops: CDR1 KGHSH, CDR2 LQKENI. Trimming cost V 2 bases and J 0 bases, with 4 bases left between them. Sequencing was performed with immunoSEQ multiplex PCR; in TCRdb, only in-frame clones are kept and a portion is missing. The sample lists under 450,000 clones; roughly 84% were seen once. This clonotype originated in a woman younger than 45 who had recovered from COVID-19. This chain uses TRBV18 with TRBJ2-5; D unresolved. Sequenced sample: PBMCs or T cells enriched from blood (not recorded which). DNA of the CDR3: TGTGCCAGCTCACCAGGGCACCAAGAGACCCAGTACTTC. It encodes CASSPGHQETQYF.